This passage covers 27 T cell receptor beta chains from one sample sequenced in a study of shared clonotypes between healthy human individuals. Some clones are missing from TCRdb's copy, which holds only in-frame ones; the method was immunoSEQ multiplex PCR. In the table there are under 1,100,000 clones, 60% to 80% of which are singletons. What was sequenced was memory CD4+ T cells sorted from blood. The subset denotes: CD45RA-negative fraction. The source is a man aged 18 to 29 in good health.

The chain has TRBV28 and TRBJ2-2; weak D call: TRBD1 (6 bases). The CDR3 sequence is 13 residues long. The V end was cut by 6 bases, the J end by 7 bases, with 12 bases between. Per germline, CDR1 MDHEN and CDR2 SYDVKM. This CDR3 is CASRAQGGGELFF. The CDR3 DNA follows: TGTGCCAGCAGGGCACAGGGCGGCGGGGAGCTGTTTTTT.

J is TRBJ2-7 and V is TRBV6-5; D might be TRBD2 (5 bases). The CDR3 is 15 residues long. CDR1 is MNHEY and CDR2 is SVGAGI in the germline V gene. Deletions cut 2 bases from V and 2 bases from J, with 13 bases between. CDR3: CASSYAISGAYEQYF. CDR3 DNA sequence: TGTGCCAGCAGTTACGCAATTTCCGGGGCCTACGAGCAGTACTTC.

CDR3 nucleotide sequence: TGTGCCTGGAGAGCGGGACAGTTTAATGAAAAACTGTTTTTT. Its protein product is CAWRAGQFNEKLFF. V and J are TRBV30 and TRBJ1-4; 7 bases are shared with TRBD1. The V gene end was trimmed by 3 bases and the J gene end by 4 bases; junction bases not matched to a gene: 5. The germline gives CDR1 GTSNPN, CDR2 SVGIG (reference sequence). The CDR3 covers 14 residues.

This clone was counted only a few times. V and J are TRBV7-8 and TRBJ1-6; D might be TRBD1 (5 bases). V gave up 2 bases and J gave up 6 bases, with 11 bases separating them. CDR1 and CDR2 (germline): SGHVS, FQNEAQ. The CDR3 has 15 amino acids. The CDR3 nucleotides are TGTGCCAGCAGCTTATTTTCCAGGGTTAATTCACCCCTCCACTTT. Translated, it gives CASSLFSRVNSPLHF.

The V and J genes are TRBV28 and TRBJ1-2; 7 bases agree with TRBD1. The CDR3 contains 15 residues. Germline assignment: CDR1 MDHEN and CDR2 SYDVKM. V was pared by 5 bases and J by 8 bases, with 14 bases of the junction left unmatched. CDR3: CASSPGTDLSKGYTF. CDR3 DNA sequence: TGTGCCAGCAGTCCAGGGACAGACCTTTCTAAGGGCTACACCTTC.

The rearrangement uses TRBV10-1 and TRBJ2-2, with D unresolved. CDR1 is WNHNN, CDR2 SYGVQD, per germline (reference sequence). This CDR3 region has 13 residues. V was shortened by 4 bases and J by 4 bases, with 7 bases between the two germline ends. The CDR3 loop is CASSVLPTGELFF. The CDR3, as DNA: TGCGCCAGCAGTGTCCTCCCCACCGGGGAGCTGTTTTTT.

V is TRBV2 and J is TRBJ1-1; no reliable D call. V lost 1 base and J lost 7, with 7 bases in between. The CDR3 is made up of 12 amino acids. CDR1 SNHLY and CDR2 FYNNEI come from the germline V gene. The chain's CDR3 is CASSEGVGEAFF. The DNA of the CDR3 is TGTGCCAGCAGTGAAGGCGTGGGTGAAGCTTTCTTT.

The chain links TRBV14 to TRBJ2-1; D is unclear. Per the germline V gene, CDR1 is SGHDN and CDR2 is FVKESK. V was shortened by 1 base and J by 8 bases, with 12 bases between the two germline ends. The CDR3 spans 14 residues. The CDR3 DNA sequence: TGTGCCAGCAGCCAAGGTTGGGTGATGGATGAGCAGTTCTTC. This encodes CASSQGWVMDEQFF.

The chain combines TRBV10-2 with TRBJ2-1, with 9 bases fitting TRBD2. The V gene end was trimmed by 2 bases and the J gene end by 8 bases; junction bases not matched to a gene: 10. CDR3 length: 16 amino acids. CDR1 is WSHSY and CDR2 is SAAADI in the germline V gene. The CDR3 DNA sequence: TGCGCCAGCAGTGAGCCGGGTAGCGGGAGAGGTTATGAGCAGTTCTTC. Translation: CASSEPGSGRGYEQFF.

In its sample, this clone was seen many times. The chain joins TRBV5-4 to TRBJ2-1; a weak D match, TRBD2 (5 bases). The V and J ends lost 3 bases and 1 base respectively, with 14 bases between them. The CDR3 has 16 amino acids. In germline, CDR1 is SGHNT, CDR2 YYREEE (reference sequence). CDR3 loop: CASSSIYGGSYNEQFF. Written as DNA, the CDR3 is TGTGCCAGCAGCTCGATCTATGGAGGATCCTACAATGAGCAGTTCTTC. Combining the CDR3 with reference TRBV5-4 and TRBJ2-1 gives the whole variable domain ETGVTQSPTHLIKTRGQQVTLRCSSQSGHNTVSWYQQALGQGPQFIFQYYREEENGRGNFPPRFSGLQFPNYSSELNVNALELDDSALYLCASSSIYGGSYNEQFFGPGTRLTVL.

CDR3: CASTPLDREPYEQYF. In nucleotides, the CDR3 is TGTGCCAGCACCCCCCTGGACAGGGAGCCCTACGAGCAGTACTTC. The V and J genes are TRBV5-6 and TRBJ2-7; 8 bases map to TRBD1. Germline-derived CDR1 and CDR2 are SGHDT and YYEEEE. V was pared by 6 bases and J by 2 bases, with 10 bases of the junction left unmatched. The CDR3 sequence is 15 residues long.

V usage is TRBV5-8 and J usage is TRBJ1-5, with D possibly being TRBD1 (5 bases). CDR3 length: 16 residues. Germline assignment: CDR1 SGHTS and CDR2 YDEGEE. The V end was cut by 0 bases, the J end by 4 bases, with 14 bases between. The CDR3 DNA sequence: TGTGCCAGCAGCTTGGAAACAGGTTCGGGGAATCAGCCCCAGCATTTT. As protein: CASSLETGSGNQPQHF.

The chain has TRBV15 and TRBJ1-1; 8 bases map to TRBD1. V gave up 0 bases and J gave up 1 base; unmatched junction bases: 4. Germline-derived CDR1 and CDR2 are LNHNV and YYDKDF (reference sequence). The CDR3 covers 16 residues. The CDR3 region has the DNA TGTGCCACCAGCAGAGATGTCGGACAGGGGAACACTGAAGCTTTCTTT. Protein: CATSRDVGQGNTEAFF. The full variable domain, its missing parts supplied by reference TRBV15 and TRBJ1-1, is DAMVIQNPRYQVTQFGKPVTLSCSQTLNHNVMYWYQQKSSQAPKLLFHYYDKDFNNEADTPDNFQSRRPNTSFCFLDIRSPGLGDTAMYLCATSRDVGQGNTEAFFGQGTRLTVV.

This clone appeared a single time. The rearrangement joins TRBV5-1 to TRBJ2-3; D call uncertain. CDR3 length: 15 amino acids. V was trimmed by 1 base and J by 1 base, leaving 10 bases between them. Germline V gene data show CDR1 as SGHRS and CDR2 as YFSETQ. CDR3 protein: CASSLRQVGTDTQYF. The CDR3 nucleotides are TGCGCCAGCAGCTTGAGGCAGGTGGGCACAGATACGCAGTATTTT.

V gene TRBV19 combines with J gene TRBJ1-5; D is unresolved. V lost 5 bases, J lost 3 bases, and 8 bases lay in between. CDR1 and CDR2 from the germline V gene are LNHDA and SQIVND (reference sequence). The CDR3 sequence is 13 residues long. CDR3 nucleotide sequence: TGTGCCAGTAGTGACACAGCCAATCAGCCCCAGCATTTT. Its translation: CASSDTANQPQHF.

The chain employs TRBV7-2 and TRBJ2-5; possibly TRBD1 or TRBD2 for D (5 bases each). The germline gives CDR1 SGHTA, CDR2 FQGNSA. The CDR3 sequence is 14 residues long. Trimming left V 1 base short and J 5 bases short, with 11 bases between. Written as DNA, the CDR3 is TGTGCCAGCAGCTTAGATCCAGGGAGCGAGACCCAGTACTTC. This gives the protein CASSLDPGSETQYF.

This clone was recorded once. The same CDR3 also results from other DNA sequences found in this sample. The chain is built from TRBV28 and TRBJ2-3; D remains ambiguous. Trimming took 5 bases from V and 4 from J, leaving 7 bases between them. Germline loops: CDR1 MDHEN, CDR2 SYDVKM. This CDR3 spans 12 amino acids. The CDR3 spells CASSSNADTQYF. In DNA form, the CDR3 reads TGTGCCAGCAGTAGTAACGCAGATACGCAGTATTTT.

In the case of this clone: This clone may be a read error of a much larger clone one base away. Other DNA sequences within the sample encode an identical CDR3. The rearrangement links TRBV20-1 to TRBJ2-7; 8 bases map to TRBD1. The CDR3 runs to 11 residues. Germline lookup yields CDR1 DFQATT and CDR2 SNEGSKA (reference sequence). The junction had 1 base not matched to a gene; V was cut back by 3 bases and J by 6 bases. The CDR3 nucleotides are TGCAGTGCTAGGACAGGGGCCGAGCAGTACTTC. This sequence encodes CSARTGAEQYF.

This clone was observed a handful of times. An end of the junction differs from the germline gene, which may be a read error. The chain combines TRBV5-4 with TRBJ1-1, with D perhaps TRBD1 (6 bases). CDR3 length: 14 amino acids. Germline CDR1 is SGHNT and CDR2 is YYREEE (reference sequence). CDR3 coding DNA: TGTGCCAGCCGCTTCCAGGGGCGGGACACTGAAGCTTTCTTT. It is translated as CASRFQGRDTEAFF.

The chain couples TRBV9 to TRBJ2-5; unclear D gene. Trimming cost V 8 bases and J 0 bases, with 14 bases left between them. This CDR3 spans 14 amino acids. CDR1 and CDR2 from the germline V gene are SGDLS and YYNGEE. The CDR3 is CASNSGDHQETQYF. The CDR3 nucleotides read TGTGCCAGTAATTCAGGTGACCACCAAGAGACCCAGTACTTC.

V usage is TRBV11-2 and J usage is TRBJ2-3; D is unclear. The CDR3 consists of 14 residues. The germline V and J ends were trimmed by 4 bases and 5 bases, with 13 bases remaining between them. Germline values: CDR1 SGHAT, CDR2 FQNNGV. Here the CDR3 reads CASSSRERVDTQYF. DNA for the CDR3: TGTGCCAGCAGCTCCCGTGAACGGGTAGATACGCAGTATTTT.

This clone was detected only a few times. The CDR3 region is CASSKDRNIQYF. The CDR3 coding sequence is TGTGCCAGCAGCAAGGACAGAAACATTCAGTACTTC. The genes are TRBV7-2 and TRBJ2-4; D may be TRBD1 (6 bases). V gave up 5 bases and J gave up 6 bases, with 8 bases separating them. This CDR3 comprises 12 residues. In germline, CDR1 is SGHTA, CDR2 FQGNSA.

This rearrangement joins TRBV29-1 to TRBJ2-7; 8 bases line up with TRBD2. V trimming: 7 bases; J trimming: 1 base; junction bases outside the gene matches: 9. CDR3 size: 14 residues. Per germline, CDR1 SQVTM and CDR2 ANQGSEA. CDR3 bases: TGCAGCGCTGTTGACAGCGGGAGATCCTACGAGCAGTACTTC. As protein: CSAVDSGRSYEQYF.

This clone was seen a single time. This sequence joins TRBV7-2 and TRBJ1-1; D not resolved. V gave up 5 bases and J gave up 4 bases, with 14 bases separating them. The CDR3 has 14 residues. Germline CDR1 is SGHTA and CDR2 is FQGNSA. CDR3 amino acids: CASSPYFDGTEAFF. In DNA, the CDR3 is TGTGCCAGCAGCCCCTACTTCGACGGCACTGAAGCTTTCTTT.

For this clone: Other nucleotide sequences in the sample specify the same CDR3. The CDR3 sequence: CASSRTGGSYEQYF. The CDR3 region has the DNA TGCGCCAGCTCCCGAACAGGGGGCTCCTACGAGCAGTACTTC. The chain recombines TRBV5-1 with TRBJ2-7; 8 bases align to TRBD1. V lost 7 bases, J lost 0 bases, and 6 bases stayed unmatched. Germline V gene data show CDR1 as SGHRS and CDR2 as YFSETQ. The CDR3 consists of 14 residues.

This clone came up a few times. The chain uses TRBV6-6 and TRBJ2-1; no clear D. The CDR3 consists of 12 residues. V lost 2 bases and J lost 5, with 4 bases in between. From germline, CDR1 is MNHNY and CDR2 SVGAGI (reference sequence). The CDR3 is CASSYTDNEQFF. In DNA form, the CDR3 reads TGTGCCAGCAGTTACACCGACAATGAGCAGTTCTTC.

The CDR3 sequence: CATSRDEGGTQYF. As DNA, the CDR3 is TGTGCCACCAGCAGAGATGAGGGGGGGACGCAGTATTTT. The V call is TRBV15, the J call TRBJ2-3; D possibly corresponds to TRBD2 (7 bases). The CDR3 covers 13 residues. V lost 0 bases, J lost 9 bases, and 10 bases lay in between. From germline, CDR1 is LNHNV and CDR2 YYDKDF (reference sequence).